This T cell receptor (beta chain) was documented in a study of regulatory T cells in long-lasting Graves disease. This clonotype was counted a few times. Its antigen is not identified. Specified time point: newly diagnosed GD, antithyroid drugs for less than 3 months. RNA from PBMCs was the source of the TCR library. Building the TCR beta libraries relied on iRepertoire HTBI primers, and CDR3 regions underwent Arm-PCR. TCRdb fed the multiplex PCR reads into MiXCR, producing one record per CDR3 protein. The data show hundreds of thousands of distinct CDR3 sequences, roughly 15% seen once. Findings of the study overall: Thyroid tissue was not sampled; only peripheral blood was.

Looked up from germline, CDR1 is SEHNR and CDR2 is FQNEAQ (reference sequence). Trimming cost V 9 bases and J 9 bases; bases outside gene matches: 16. This CDR3 region has 14 residues. This sample also belongs to another study, concerning T cells in Graves' hyperthyroidism and ophthalmopathy. That paper adds: When the TCR CDR3 underwent first-round RT-PCR, the HTBI primer set was used.

The chain carries TRBV7-9 and TRBJ2-7; 8 bases are a match to TRBD2. This material consisted of peripheral blood mononuclear cells (PBMCs), taken at new diagnosis, from a patient treated with antithyroid drugs. This clonotype was sampled from a man in his late teens or twenties with Graves disease. CDR3: CASSKRESSLGQYF. CDR3 coding DNA: TGTGCCAGTAGTAAGCGGGAGTCCTCTTTAGGGCAGTACTTC.